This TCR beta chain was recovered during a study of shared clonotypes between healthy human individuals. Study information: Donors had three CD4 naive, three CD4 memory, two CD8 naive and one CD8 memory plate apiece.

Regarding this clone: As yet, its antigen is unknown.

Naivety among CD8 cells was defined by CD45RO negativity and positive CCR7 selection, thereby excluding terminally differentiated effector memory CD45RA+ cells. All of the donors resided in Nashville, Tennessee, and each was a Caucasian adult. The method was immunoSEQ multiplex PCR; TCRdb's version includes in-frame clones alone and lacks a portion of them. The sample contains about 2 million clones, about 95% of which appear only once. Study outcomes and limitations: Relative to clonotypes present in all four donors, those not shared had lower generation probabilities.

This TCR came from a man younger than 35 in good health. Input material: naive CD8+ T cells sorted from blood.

CDR3 region: CASSSGQGPWSYNSPLHF. The CDR3 region has the DNA TGTGCCAGCAGCTCGGGACAGGGTCCCTGGTCCTATAATTCACCCCTCCACTTT. V usage is TRBV5-5 and J usage is TRBJ1-6; 9 bases are a match to TRBD1. In germline, CDR1 is SGHKS, CDR2 YYEKEE (reference sequence). V was pared by 3 bases and J by 1 base, with 8 bases of the junction left unmatched. The CDR3 sequence is 18 residues long.